This T cell receptor beta chain stems from a study of T cells in Graves' hyperthyroidism and ophthalmopathy. Using RNA transcripts as the source, TCR beta CDR3 regions were amplified. The primer set for the first-round RT-PCR of the TCR CDR3 was HTBI. Via MiXCR, TCRdb re-called the multiplex PCR reads, giving one row per CDR3 protein. The repertoire holds a few hundred thousand distinct CDR3 sequences, about 20% seen once, with 26% in the top ten. The V end was cut by 3 bases, the J end by 4 bases, with 9 bases between. The CDR3 spans 13 residues. The chain combines TRBV12-3 or TRBV12-4 with TRBJ1-2; no clear D gene. The sample was blood. This receptor was identified in a man between 18 and 35 years old with Graves' hyperthyroidism. CDR3 bases: TGTGCCAGCAGTTTTACGGGTTCCTATGGCTACACCTTC. The encoded protein is CASSFTGSYGYTF.